These T cell receptor beta chains were read from a single sample in a study of response to subunit inactivated influenza vaccine. TCRdb fed the RT-PCR reads into MiXCR, producing one record per CDR3 protein. The sample contains about 300,000 distinct CDR3 sequences, roughly 20% of which appear only once. The material was PBMCs from blood, obtained approximately 20 months after vaccination. All receptors come from a man aged 50 to 69 who received an inactivated influenza vaccine. Both conserved end residues are part of each CDR3.

V gene	CDR3 protein
TRBV10-3	CAISDIGNSPLHF
TRBV3-1	CASSPTGTGSSGANVLTF
TRBV27	CASSLSAGLNTGELFF
TRBV21-1	CASSNRDFSFSGNTIYF
TRBV5-1	CASSLGTADSGNTIYF
TRBV18	CASSGDARSPLHF
TRBV21-1	CASSKLTGGSYEQYF
TRBV29-1	CSVGTGTSGYNEQFF
TRBV6-6	CASTPGQVYGYTF
TRBV12-3/TRBV12-4	CASSLTTPRAFF
TRBV7-6	CASSSRQQETQYF
TRBV12-3/TRBV12-4	CASSLANRAPGYEQYF
TRBV10-2	CASSEYGTGLYEQYF
TRBV11-2	CASSLTRSTEAFF
TRBV5-1	CASSDRPDGGGGAFF
TRBV7-2	CASSSLGTANYGYTF
TRBV19	CASSITLSTDTQYF
TRBV28	CASSLSWELFF
TRBV19	CASTARTGLNQPQHF
TRBV6-1	CASGQAKTKALHF
TRBV20-1	CSARDQSNYGYTF
TRBV11-2	CASSSGTGHGTQYF
TRBV20-1	CSAREGGTYEQYF
TRBV20-1	CSARTGNQPQHF
TRBV6-2/TRBV6-3	CASSYSAGGRSNSPLHF
TRBV20-1	CSGLQGASSPLHF
TRBV18	CASSPRARGIRDTGELFF
TRBV5-1	CASSPMGSYNEQFF
TRBV20-1	CSASPRGGWSYEQYF
TRBV6-1	CASRRDPGNEKLFF
TRBV6-1	CASSTGSTQGGAEAFF
TRBV15	CATSRGSGRGSYNEQFF
TRBV28	CASSFLGETYKNIQYF
TRBV12-3/TRBV12-4	CASSLLGGDTDTQYF
TRBV3-1	CASSQDSSPPTPAIYF